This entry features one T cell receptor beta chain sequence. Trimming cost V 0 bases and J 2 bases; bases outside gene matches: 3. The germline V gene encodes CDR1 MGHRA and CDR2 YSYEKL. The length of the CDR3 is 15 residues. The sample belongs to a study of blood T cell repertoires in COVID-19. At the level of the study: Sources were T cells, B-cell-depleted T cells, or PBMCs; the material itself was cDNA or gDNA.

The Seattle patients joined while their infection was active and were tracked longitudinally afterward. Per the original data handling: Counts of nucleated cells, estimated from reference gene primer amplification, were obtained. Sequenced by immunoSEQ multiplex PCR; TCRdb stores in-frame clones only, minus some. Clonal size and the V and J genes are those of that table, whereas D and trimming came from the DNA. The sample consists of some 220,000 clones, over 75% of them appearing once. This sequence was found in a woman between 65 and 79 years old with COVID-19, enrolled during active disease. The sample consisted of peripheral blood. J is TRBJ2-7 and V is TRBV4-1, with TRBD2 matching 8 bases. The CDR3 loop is CASSQDTSGTYEQYF. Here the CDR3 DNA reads TGCGCCAGCAGCCAAGATACTAGCGGAACCTACGAGCAGTACTTC.